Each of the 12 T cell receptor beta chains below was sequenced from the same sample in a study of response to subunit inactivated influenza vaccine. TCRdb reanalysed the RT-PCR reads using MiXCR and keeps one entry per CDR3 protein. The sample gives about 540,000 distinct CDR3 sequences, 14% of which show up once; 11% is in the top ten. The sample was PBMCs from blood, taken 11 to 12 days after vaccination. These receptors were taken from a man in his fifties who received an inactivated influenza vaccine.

The CDR3 sequence is CASSLVGPTYYNEQFF. The CDR3 DNA is TGTGCCAGCAGCTTGGTAGGCCCGACCTACTACAATGAGCAGTTCTTC. The chain recombines TRBV5-5 with TRBJ2-1; no firm D call. The CDR3 is 16 residues long. The germline gives CDR1 SGHKS, CDR2 YYEKEE (reference sequence). Deletions cut 0 bases from V and 3 bases from J, with 13 bases between.

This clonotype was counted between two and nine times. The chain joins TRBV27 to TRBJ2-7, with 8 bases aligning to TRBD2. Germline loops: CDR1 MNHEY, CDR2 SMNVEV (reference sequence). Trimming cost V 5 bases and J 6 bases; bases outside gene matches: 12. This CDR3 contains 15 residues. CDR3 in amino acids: CASSPRVAGPVEQYF. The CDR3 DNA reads TGTGCCAGCAGTCCCCGGGTAGCGGGGCCGGTCGAGCAGTACTTC.

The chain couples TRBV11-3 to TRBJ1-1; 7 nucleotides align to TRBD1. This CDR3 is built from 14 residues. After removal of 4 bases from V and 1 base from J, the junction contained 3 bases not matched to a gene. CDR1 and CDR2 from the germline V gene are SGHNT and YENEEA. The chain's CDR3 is CASSSDRENTEAFF. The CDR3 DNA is TGTGCCAGCAGCTCCGACAGGGAGAACACTGAAGCTTTCTTT.

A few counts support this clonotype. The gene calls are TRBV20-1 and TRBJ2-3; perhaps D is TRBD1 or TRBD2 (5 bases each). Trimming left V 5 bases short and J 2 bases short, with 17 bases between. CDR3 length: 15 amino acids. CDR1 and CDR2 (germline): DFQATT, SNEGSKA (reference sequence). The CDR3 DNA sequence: TGCAGTGCTCCCGGGACGGTGAATCCCACAGATACGCAGTATTTT. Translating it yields CSAPGTVNPTDTQYF.

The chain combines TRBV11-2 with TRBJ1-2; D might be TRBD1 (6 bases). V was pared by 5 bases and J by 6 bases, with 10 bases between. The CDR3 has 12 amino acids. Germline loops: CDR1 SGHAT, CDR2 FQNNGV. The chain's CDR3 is CASSPNRDGYTF. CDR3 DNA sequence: TGTGCCAGCAGCCCTAACAGGGATGGCTACACCTTC.

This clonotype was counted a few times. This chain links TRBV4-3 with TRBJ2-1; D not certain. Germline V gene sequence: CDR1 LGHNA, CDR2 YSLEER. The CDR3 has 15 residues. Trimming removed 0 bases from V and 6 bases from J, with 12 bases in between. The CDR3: CASSQEGRVANEQFF. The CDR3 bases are TGCGCCAGCAGCCAAGAAGGCCGGGTAGCCAATGAGCAGTTCTTC.

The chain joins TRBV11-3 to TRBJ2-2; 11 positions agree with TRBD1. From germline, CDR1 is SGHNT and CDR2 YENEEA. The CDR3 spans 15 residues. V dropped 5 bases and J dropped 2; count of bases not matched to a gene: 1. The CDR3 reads CASSGQGANTGELFF. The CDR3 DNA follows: TGTGCCAGCAGCGGACAGGGGGCAAACACCGGGGAGCTGTTTTTT. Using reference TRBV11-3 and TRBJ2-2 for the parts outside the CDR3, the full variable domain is EAGVVQSPRYKIIEKKQPVAFWCNPISGHNTLYWYLQNLGQGPELLIRYENEEAVDDSQLPKDRFSAERLKGVDSTLKIQPAELGDSAVYLCASSGQGANTGELFFGEGSRLTVL.

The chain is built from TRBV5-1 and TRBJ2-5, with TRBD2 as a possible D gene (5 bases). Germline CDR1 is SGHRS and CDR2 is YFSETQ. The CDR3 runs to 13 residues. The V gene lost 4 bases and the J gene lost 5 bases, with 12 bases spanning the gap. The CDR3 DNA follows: TGCGCCAGCAGCCCGGACTTTCGCGAGACCCAGTACTTC. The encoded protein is CASSPDFRETQYF. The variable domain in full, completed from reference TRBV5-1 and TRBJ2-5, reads KAGVTQTPRYLIKTRGQQVTLSCSPISGHRSVSWYQQTPGQGLQFLFEYFSETQRNKGNFPGRFSGRQFSNSRSEMNVSTLELGDSALYLCASSPDFRETQYFGPGTRLLVL.

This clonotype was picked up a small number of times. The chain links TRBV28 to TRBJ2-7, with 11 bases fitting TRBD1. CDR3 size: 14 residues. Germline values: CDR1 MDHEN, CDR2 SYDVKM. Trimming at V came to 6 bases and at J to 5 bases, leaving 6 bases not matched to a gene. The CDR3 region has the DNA TGTGCCAGCAGCCGGACAGGGGGCATCCACGAGCAGTACTTC. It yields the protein CASSRTGGIHEQYF.

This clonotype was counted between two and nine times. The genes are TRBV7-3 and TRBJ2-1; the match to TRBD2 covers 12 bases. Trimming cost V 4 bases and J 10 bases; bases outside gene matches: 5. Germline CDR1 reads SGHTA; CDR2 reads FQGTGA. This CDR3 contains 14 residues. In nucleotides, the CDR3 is TGTGCCAGCAGCTCTAGCGGGAGGGCCGGGGAGCAGTTCTTC. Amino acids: CASSSSGRAGEQFF. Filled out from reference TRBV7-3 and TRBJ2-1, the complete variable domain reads GAGVSQTPSNKVTEKGKYVELRCDPISGHTALYWYRQSLGQGPEFLIYFQGTGAADDSGLPNDRFFAVRPEGSVSTLKIQRTERGDSAVYLCASSSSGRAGEQFFGPGTRLTVL.

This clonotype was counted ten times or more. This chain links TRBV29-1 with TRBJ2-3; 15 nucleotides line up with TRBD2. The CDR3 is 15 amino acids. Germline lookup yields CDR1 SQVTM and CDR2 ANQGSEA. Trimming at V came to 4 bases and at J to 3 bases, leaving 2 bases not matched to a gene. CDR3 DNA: TGCAGCGTTGCAGGGACTAGCGGGAGGACAGATACGCAGTATTTT. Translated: CSVAGTSGRTDTQYF.

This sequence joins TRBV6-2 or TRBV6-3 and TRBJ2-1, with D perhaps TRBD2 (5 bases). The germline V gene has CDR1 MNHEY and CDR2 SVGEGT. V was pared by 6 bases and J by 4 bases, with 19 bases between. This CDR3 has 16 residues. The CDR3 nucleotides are TGTGCCAGCAGACCTATCGGGGTAGGCCATTACAATGAGCAGTTCTTC. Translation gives CASRPIGVGHYNEQFF.